A single count supports the clone carrying this T cell receptor beta chain. The antigen remains unidentified. Patients having uncontrolled infection, another autoimmune disease, pregnancy or lactation were not included. This specimen belongs to a study of T cells in Graves' hyperthyroidism and ophthalmopathy. TCR beta CDR3 regions were amplified from RNA transcripts. The HTBI primer set served for first-round RT-PCR of the TCR CDR3. From the multiplex PCR reads, TCRdb called clonotypes with MiXCR, one entry per CDR3 protein. Found here are hundreds of thousands of distinct CDR3 sequences, roughly 20% of them singletons; the top ten hold 34%. There are 15 residues in the CDR3. CDR1 SGHDT and CDR2 YYEEEE come from the germline V gene. Trimming left V 5 bases short and J 2 bases short, with 11 bases between. Study-wide points: The model forecast ophthalmopathy, anticipating it by a median approximately 7 months before onset. Separating ophthalmopathy from stable hyperthyroidism was achieved by a 13 V-J model.

The sequenced sample consisted of blood. V is TRBV5-6 and J is TRBJ2-6; perhaps TRBD2 as D (5 bases). The sequence was obtained from a young man with Graves' ophthalmopathy. CDR3 coding DNA: TGTGCCAGCAGTGGGGAGATGGCTGGGGCCAACGTCCTGACTTTC. This sequence encodes CASSGEMAGANVLTF.